The entry below gives a single TCR beta chain sequence along with its context. The target antigen is unknown. The data derive from a study of cytomegalovirus exposure and HLA in healthy donors. Study-wide points: Presence/absence analysis assumed near-uniform sequencing depth across donors. The availability of immune exposure information extended only to CMV serostatus. The classifier was said to identify cytomegalovirus status with high specificity and sensitivity.

60 Vbeta and 13 Jbeta primers were used in PCR. The protocol was immunoSEQ multiplex PCR, while the TCRdb copy is restricted to in-frame clones and leaves out a portion. Recorded here are 150,000 or so clones; the top ten clones represent 1.6%. Germline V gives CDR1 SGHTA, CDR2 FQGNSA. The CDR3 length is 15 residues. With V trimmed by 5 bases and J by 6 bases, 4 bases remained unmatched. The chain employs TRBV7-2 and TRBJ2-3; the match to TRBD2 covers 14 bases. The sequenced material came from PBMCs. This TCR was sampled from a woman aged 40 to 50 in good health and CMV-seropositive. As DNA, the CDR3 is TGTGCCAGCAGCCCGACTAGCGGGAGGGCGGATACGCAGTATTTT. Translating it yields CASSPTSGRADTQYF. Variable domain in full (rest from reference TRBV7-2 and TRBJ2-3): GAGVSQSPSNKVTEKGKDVELRCDPISGHTALYWYRQSLGQGLEFLIYFQGNSAPDKSGLPSDRFSAERTGGSVSTLTIQRTQQEDSAVYLCASSPTSGRADTQYFGPGTRLTVL.